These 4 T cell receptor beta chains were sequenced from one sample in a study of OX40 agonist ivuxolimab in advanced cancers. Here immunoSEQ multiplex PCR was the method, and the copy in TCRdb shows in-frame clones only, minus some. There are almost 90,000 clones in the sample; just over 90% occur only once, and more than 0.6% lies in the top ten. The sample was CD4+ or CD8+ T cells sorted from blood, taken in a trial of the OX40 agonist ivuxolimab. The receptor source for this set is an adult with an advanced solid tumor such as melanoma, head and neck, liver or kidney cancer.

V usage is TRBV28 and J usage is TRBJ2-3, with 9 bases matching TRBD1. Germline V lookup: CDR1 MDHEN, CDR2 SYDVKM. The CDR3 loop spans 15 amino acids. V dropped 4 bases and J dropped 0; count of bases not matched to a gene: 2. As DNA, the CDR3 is TGTGCCAGCAGTTCAGGACAGGGGAGCACAGATACGCAGTATTTT. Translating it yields CASSSGQGSTDTQYF.

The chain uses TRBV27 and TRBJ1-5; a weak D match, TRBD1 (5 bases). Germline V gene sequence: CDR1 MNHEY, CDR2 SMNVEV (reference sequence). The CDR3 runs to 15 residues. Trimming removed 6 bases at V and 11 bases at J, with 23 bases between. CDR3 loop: CASSLGAELGGAQHF. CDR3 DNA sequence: TGTGCCAGCAGCCTAGGCGCGGAACTTGGGGGGGCCCAGCATTTT.

The CDR3 protein is CASSKGKGGATESGANVLTF. The CDR3 region has the DNA TGTGCCAGCAGCAAAGGGAAAGGGGGTGCGACAGAGTCTGGGGCCAACGTCCTGACTTTC. The chain combines TRBV21-1 with TRBJ2-6; no DNA check was done on the table's D call, TRBD1. TRBV21-1 is deemed a pseudogene. The CDR3 runs to 20 residues.

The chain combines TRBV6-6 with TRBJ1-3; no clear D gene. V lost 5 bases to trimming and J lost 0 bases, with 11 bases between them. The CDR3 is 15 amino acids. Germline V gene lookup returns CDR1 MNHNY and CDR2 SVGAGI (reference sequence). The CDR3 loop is CASSNDGSSGNTIYF. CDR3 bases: TGTGCCAGCAGTAACGACGGAAGCTCTGGAAACACCATATATTTT.